The 14 T cell receptor beta chains in this list originate from one sample, sequenced in a study of T cells in Graves' hyperthyroidism and ophthalmopathy. Authors of the study amplified TCR beta CDR3 regions from RNA transcripts. A first-round RT-PCR of the TCR CDR3 used the HTBI primer set. TCRdb recomputed calls from the multiplex PCR reads with MiXCR, one row per CDR3 protein. In the table there are hundreds of thousands of distinct CDR3 sequences, around 16% of which are singletons. Sequencing was done on a sample of blood. The receptor set was obtained from a woman aged 40 to 50 with Graves' ophthalmopathy.

This chain uses TRBV6-5 with TRBJ2-3, with D hard to call. The germline gives CDR1 MNHEY, CDR2 SVGAGI. This CDR3 is built from 14 residues. V gave up 0 bases and J gave up 4 bases, with 8 bases separating them. DNA for the CDR3: TGTGCCAGCAGTTACTCGTCCCTTCCAGATACGCAGTATTTT. It encodes CASSYSSLPDTQYF.

This clonotype occurred many times. This sequence joins TRBV11-2 and TRBJ2-5; D perhaps matches TRBD1 (6 bases). Trimming took off 5 bases at V and 2 bases at J, with 15 bases between the two ends. Germline values: CDR1 SGHAT, CDR2 FQNNGV. This CDR3 has 15 residues. For the CDR3, the DNA is TGTGCCAGCAGCCTTAGGACAGTCCTACAAGAGACCCAGTACTTC. This gives the protein CASSLRTVLQETQYF.

V and J are TRBV19 and TRBJ1-2, with unresolved D. V lost 3 bases and J 6 bases, leaving 11 bases between the germline ends. The CDR3 has 13 residues. Germline V gene data show CDR1 as LNHDA and CDR2 as SQIVND (reference sequence). CDR3 sequence (DNA): TGTGCCAGTAGTATTACCTCGGGGAATGGCTACACCTTC. The encoded protein is CASSITSGNGYTF.

This clonotype has a count of ten or more. The chain carries TRBV3-1 and TRBJ1-2; D not certain. Per germline, CDR1 LGHDT and CDR2 YNNKEL (reference sequence). Trimming took off 0 bases at V and 2 bases at J, with 7 bases between the two ends. This CDR3 comprises 14 residues. The CDR3 protein is CASSQERINYGYTF. DNA of the CDR3: TGTGCCAGCAGCCAAGAAAGGATCAACTATGGCTACACCTTC.

CDR3 amino acids: CAWTGGGNQPQHF. The CDR3 DNA sequence: TGTGCCTGGACAGGGGGAGGCAATCAGCCCCAGCATTTT. V is TRBV30 and J is TRBJ1-5; 7 bases are shared with TRBD1. V dropped 4 bases and J dropped 2; count of bases not matched to a gene: 2. Germline CDR1 reads GTSNPN; CDR2 reads SVGIG (reference sequence). The CDR3 length is 13 residues.

This clonotype came up many times. DNA of the CDR3: TGCGCCAGCAGTTCCGCTACATGGGATCGTGGTGGCTACACCTTC. This codes for CASSSATWDRGGYTF. J is TRBJ1-2 and V is TRBV5-1, with D unresolved. Per the germline V gene, CDR1 is SGHRS and CDR2 is YFSETQ. The V gene lost 5 bases and the J gene lost 7 bases, with 21 bases spanning the gap. This CDR3 comprises 15 residues.

V gene TRBV18 combines with J gene TRBJ2-5; D might be TRBD2 (5 bases). V was pared by 3 bases and J by 1 base, with 9 bases between. Germline lookup yields CDR1 KGHSH and CDR2 LQKENI. CDR3 size: 14 residues. The DNA of the CDR3 is TGTGCCAGCTCACCCCTCCGGGGCCAAGAGACCCAGTACTTC. It yields the protein CASSPLRGQETQYF.

This clonotype has a count of ten or more. The chain uses TRBV6-5 and TRBJ2-3; a weak D match, TRBD2 (6 bases). Trimming removed 1 base at V and 2 bases at J, with 13 bases between. The CDR3 is 16 amino acids. CDR1 and CDR2 from the germline V gene are MNHEY and SVGAGI. In nucleotides, the CDR3 is TGTGCCAGCAGTTACTGGATAGGCGGGACCACAGATACGCAGTATTTT. Its protein product is CASSYWIGGTTDTQYF.

This clonotype has just a few counts. This chain links TRBV20-1 with TRBJ2-1; 11 bases align to TRBD2. Germline V CDR1 and CDR2: DFQATT, SNEGSKA (reference sequence). The CDR3 spans 15 residues. The V segment lost 2 bases and the J segment 4 bases; nucleotides outside the gene matches: 4. Here the CDR3 DNA reads TGCAGTGCTAGAATAGCGGGAGGGCCGTACAATGAGCAGTTCTTC. This translates into CSARIAGGPYNEQFF.

This clonotype came up a few times. The rearrangement uses TRBV5-1 and TRBJ1-4; 8 nucleotides agree with TRBD1. The CDR3 is 14 amino acids. CDR1 is SGHRS and CDR2 is YFSETQ in the germline V gene. After removal of 5 bases from V and 3 bases from J, the junction contained 3 bases not matched to a gene. The CDR3 DNA follows: TGCGCCAGCAGAGCAGGGGGCTCTAATGAAAAACTGTTTTTT. Residues: CASRAGGSNEKLFF.

The rearrangement links TRBV9 to TRBJ1-2, with TRBD1 as a possible D gene (6 bases). Per germline, CDR1 SGDLS and CDR2 YYNGEE. This CDR3 has 12 residues. V lost 4 bases and J 8 bases, leaving 12 bases between the germline ends. CDR3 residues: CASSSTGFGYTF. The CDR3 DNA reads TGTGCCAGCAGCTCTACAGGGTTCGGCTACACCTTC.

This clonotype came up many times. This chain uses TRBV12-3 or TRBV12-4 with TRBJ1-2; 7 nucleotides line up with TRBD1. This CDR3 is 12 amino acids long. Trimming cost V 5 bases and J 7 bases; bases outside gene matches: 4. For the CDR3, the DNA is TGTGCCAGCAGTACAGGGACAGTTGGCTACACCTTC. Its protein product is CASSTGTVGYTF.

This clonotype was detected only a few times. The chain joins TRBV27 to TRBJ1-1; TRBD1 agrees at 7 bases. V dropped 1 base and J dropped 1; count of bases not matched to a gene: 3. The V gene's germline CDR1 is MNHEY and CDR2 SMNVEV (reference sequence). The CDR3 totals 15 residues. CDR3 in DNA: TGTGCCAGCAGTTTATTGGGACAGCCGAACACTGAAGCTTTCTTT. It is translated as CASSLLGQPNTEAFF.

There are many counts of this clonotype. The gene calls are TRBV20-1 and TRBJ2-3; possibly TRBD2 for D (6 bases). CDR1 is DFQATT, CDR2 SNEGSKA, per germline (reference sequence). The CDR3 totals 14 residues. V was shortened by 3 bases and J by 1 base, with 11 bases between the two germline ends. CDR3 protein: CSASPGLGTDTQYF. The CDR3 bases are TGCAGTGCTAGCCCGGGACTGGGCACAGATACGCAGTATTTT.